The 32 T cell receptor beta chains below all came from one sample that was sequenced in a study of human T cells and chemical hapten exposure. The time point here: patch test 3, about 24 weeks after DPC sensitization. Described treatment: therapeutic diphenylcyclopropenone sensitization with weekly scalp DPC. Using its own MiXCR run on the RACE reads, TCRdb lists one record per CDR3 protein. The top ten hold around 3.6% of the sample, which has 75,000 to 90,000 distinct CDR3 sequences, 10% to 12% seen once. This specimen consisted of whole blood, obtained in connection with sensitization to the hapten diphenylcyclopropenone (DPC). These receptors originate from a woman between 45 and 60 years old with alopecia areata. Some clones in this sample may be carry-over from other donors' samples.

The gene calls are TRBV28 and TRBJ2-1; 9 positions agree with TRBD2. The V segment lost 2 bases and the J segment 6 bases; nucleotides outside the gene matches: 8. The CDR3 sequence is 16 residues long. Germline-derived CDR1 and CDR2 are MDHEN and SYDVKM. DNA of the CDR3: TGTGCCAGCAGTTTAACCGGGACTAGCTTTGGCAATGAGCAGTTCTTC. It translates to CASSLTGTSFGNEQFF. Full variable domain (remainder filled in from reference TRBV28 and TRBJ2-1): DVKVTQSSRYLVKRTGEKVFLECVQDMDHENMFWYRQDPGLGLRLIYFSYDVKMKEKGDIPEGYSVSREKKERFSLILESASTNQTSMYLCASSLTGTSFGNEQFFGPGTRLTVL.

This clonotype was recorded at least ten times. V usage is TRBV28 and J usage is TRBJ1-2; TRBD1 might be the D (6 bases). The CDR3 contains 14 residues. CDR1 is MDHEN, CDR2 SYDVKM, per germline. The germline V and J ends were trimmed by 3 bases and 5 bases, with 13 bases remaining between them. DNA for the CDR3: TGTGCCAGCAGTTTCCAGGGGACGGTTTATGGCTACACCTTC. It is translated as CASSFQGTVYGYTF.

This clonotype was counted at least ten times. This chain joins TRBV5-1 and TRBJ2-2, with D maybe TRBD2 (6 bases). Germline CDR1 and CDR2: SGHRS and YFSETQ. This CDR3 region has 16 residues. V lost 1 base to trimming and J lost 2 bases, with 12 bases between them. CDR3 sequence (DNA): TGCGCCAGCAGCTTGCACGGCGGGGCTAACACCGGGGAGCTGTTTTTT. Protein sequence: CASSLHGGANTGELFF.

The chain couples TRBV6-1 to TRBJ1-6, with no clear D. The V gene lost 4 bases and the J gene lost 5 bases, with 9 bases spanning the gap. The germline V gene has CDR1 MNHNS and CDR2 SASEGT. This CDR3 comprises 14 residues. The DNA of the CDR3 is TGTGCCAGCAGTGTCGGACCAAATAATTCACCCCTCCACTTT. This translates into CASSVGPNNSPLHF.

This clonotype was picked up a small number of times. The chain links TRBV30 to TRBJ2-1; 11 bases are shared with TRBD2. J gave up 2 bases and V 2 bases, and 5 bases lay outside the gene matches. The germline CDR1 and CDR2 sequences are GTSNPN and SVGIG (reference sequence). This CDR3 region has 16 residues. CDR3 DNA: TGTGCCTGGAGTCTACGGACTAGCGGGCCCTACAATGAGCAGTTCTTC. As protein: CAWSLRTSGPYNEQFF.

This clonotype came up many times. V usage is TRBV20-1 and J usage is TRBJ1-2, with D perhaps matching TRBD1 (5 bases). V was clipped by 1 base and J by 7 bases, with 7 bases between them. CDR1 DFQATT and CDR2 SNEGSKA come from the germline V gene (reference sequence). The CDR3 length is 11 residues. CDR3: CSARVRAGYTF. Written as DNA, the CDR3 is TGCAGTGCTAGAGTCAGGGCTGGCTACACCTTC.

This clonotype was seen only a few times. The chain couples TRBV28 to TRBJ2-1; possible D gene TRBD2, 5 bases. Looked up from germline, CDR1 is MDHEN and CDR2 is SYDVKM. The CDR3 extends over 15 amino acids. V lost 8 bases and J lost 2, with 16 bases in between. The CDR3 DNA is TGTGCCAGCGGGAGAAACGGGAACCCCTACAATGAGCAGTTCTTC. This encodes CASGRNGNPYNEQFF.

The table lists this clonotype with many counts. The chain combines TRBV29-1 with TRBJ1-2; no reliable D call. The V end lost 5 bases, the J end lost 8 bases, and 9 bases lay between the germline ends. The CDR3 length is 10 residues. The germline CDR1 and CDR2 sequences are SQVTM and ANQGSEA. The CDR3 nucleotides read TGCAGCGTTTCAGATCGGGGCTACACCTTC. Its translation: CSVSDRGYTF.

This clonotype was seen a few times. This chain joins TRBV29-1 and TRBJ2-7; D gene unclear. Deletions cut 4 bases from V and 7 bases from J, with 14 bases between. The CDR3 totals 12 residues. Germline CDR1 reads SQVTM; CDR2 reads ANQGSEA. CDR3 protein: CSVGAAMGEQYF. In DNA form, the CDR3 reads TGCAGCGTTGGGGCGGCCATGGGGGAGCAGTACTTC.

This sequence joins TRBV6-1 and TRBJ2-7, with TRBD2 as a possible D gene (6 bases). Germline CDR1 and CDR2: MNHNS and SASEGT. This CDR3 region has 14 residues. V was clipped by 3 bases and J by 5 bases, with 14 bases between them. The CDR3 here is CASSEMAGSHEQYF. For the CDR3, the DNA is TGTGCCAGCAGTGAGATGGCGGGGTCCCACGAGCAGTACTTC.

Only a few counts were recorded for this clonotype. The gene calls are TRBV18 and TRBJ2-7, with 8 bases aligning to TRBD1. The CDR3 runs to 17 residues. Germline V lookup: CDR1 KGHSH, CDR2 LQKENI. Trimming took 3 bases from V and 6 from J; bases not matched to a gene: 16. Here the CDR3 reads CASSPTPGTGFVGEQYF. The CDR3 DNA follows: TGTGCCAGCTCACCTACACCCGGGACAGGCTTTGTGGGCGAGCAGTACTTC.

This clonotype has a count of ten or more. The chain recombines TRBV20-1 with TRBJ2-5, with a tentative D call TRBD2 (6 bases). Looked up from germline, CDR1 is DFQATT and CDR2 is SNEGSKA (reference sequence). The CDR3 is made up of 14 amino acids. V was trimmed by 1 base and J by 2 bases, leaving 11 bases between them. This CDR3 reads CSARVGLTQETQYF. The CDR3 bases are TGCAGTGCTAGAGTGGGACTGACACAAGAGACCCAGTACTTC.

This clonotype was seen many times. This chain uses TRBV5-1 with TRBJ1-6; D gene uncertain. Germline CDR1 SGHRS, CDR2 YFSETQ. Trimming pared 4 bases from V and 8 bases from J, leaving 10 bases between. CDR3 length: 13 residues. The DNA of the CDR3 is TGCGCCAGCAGCCGGACCGGAGATTCACCCCTCCACTTT. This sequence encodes CASSRTGDSPLHF.

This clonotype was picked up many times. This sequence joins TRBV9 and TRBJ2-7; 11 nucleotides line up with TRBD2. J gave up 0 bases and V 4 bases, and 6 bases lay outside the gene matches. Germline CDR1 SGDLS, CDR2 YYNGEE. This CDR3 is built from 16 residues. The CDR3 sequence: CASSPRLAGSSYEQYF. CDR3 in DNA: TGTGCCAGCAGCCCCCGACTAGCGGGAAGCTCCTACGAGCAGTACTTC.

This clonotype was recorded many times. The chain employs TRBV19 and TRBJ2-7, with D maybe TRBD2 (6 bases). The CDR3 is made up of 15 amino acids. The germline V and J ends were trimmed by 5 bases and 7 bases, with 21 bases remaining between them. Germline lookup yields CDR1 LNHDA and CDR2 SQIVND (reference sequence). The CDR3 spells CASSSTGTPGEEQYF. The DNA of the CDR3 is TGTGCCAGTAGTTCAACCGGTACACCGGGGGAAGAGCAGTACTTC. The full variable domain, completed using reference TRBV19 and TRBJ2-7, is DGGITQSPKYLFRKEGQNVTLSCEQNLNHDAMYWYRQDPGQGLRLIYYSQIVNDFQKGDIAEGYSVSREKKESFPLTVTSAQKNPTAFYLCASSSTGTPGEEQYFGPGTRLTVT.

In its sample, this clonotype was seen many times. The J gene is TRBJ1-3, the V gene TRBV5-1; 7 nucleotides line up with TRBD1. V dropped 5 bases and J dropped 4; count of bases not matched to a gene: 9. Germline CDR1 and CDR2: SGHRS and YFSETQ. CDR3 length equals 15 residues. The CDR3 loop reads CASSRLQGSGNTIYF. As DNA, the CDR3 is TGCGCCAGCAGTCGTTTACAGGGGTCAGGAAACACCATATATTTT.

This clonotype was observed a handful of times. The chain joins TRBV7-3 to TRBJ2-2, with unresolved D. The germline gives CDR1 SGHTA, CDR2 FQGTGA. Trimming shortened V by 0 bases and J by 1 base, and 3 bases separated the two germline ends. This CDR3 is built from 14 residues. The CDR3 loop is CASSLTQNTGELFF. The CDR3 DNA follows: TGTGCCAGCAGCTTAACCCAGAACACCGGGGAGCTGTTTTTT. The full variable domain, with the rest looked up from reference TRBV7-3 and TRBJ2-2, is GAGVSQTPSNKVTEKGKYVELRCDPISGHTALYWYRQSLGQGPEFLIYFQGTGAADDSGLPNDRFFAVRPEGSVSTLKIQRTERGDSAVYLCASSLTQNTGELFFGEGSRLTVL.

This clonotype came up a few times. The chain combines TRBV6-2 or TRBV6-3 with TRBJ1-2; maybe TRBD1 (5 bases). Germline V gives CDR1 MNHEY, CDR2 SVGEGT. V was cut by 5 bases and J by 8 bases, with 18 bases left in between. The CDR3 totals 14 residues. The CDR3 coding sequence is TGTGCCAGCAGTAACCTGGGACCGGGAGACGGCTACACCTTC. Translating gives CASSNLGPGDGYTF.

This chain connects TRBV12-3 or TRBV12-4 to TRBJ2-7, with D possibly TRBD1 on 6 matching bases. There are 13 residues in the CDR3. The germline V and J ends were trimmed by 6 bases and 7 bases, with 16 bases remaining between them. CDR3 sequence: CASRKSGAGEQYF. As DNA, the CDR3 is TGTGCCAGCAGGAAATCAGGGGCTGGGGAGCAGTACTTC.

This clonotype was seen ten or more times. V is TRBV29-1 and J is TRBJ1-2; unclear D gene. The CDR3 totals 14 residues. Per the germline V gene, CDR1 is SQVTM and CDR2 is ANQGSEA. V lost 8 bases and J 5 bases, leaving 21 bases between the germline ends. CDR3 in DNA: TGCAGCACTGGGATGGCTTCTGGGGTATATGGCTACACCTTC. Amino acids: CSTGMASGVYGYTF.

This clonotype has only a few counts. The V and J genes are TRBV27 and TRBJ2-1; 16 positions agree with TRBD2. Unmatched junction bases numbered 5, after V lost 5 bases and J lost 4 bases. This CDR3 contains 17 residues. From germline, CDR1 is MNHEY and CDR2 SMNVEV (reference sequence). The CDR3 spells CASSPGLAGGPYNEQFF. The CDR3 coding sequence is TGTGCCAGCAGTCCGGGACTAGCGGGAGGGCCGTACAATGAGCAGTTCTTC.

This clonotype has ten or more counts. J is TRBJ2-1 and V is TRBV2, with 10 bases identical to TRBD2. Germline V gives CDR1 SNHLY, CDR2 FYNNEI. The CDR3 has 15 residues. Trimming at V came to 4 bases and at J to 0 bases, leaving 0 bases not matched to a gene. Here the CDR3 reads CASSGTSGSYNEQFF. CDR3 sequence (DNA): TGTGCCAGCAGTGGGACTAGCGGCTCCTACAATGAGCAGTTCTTC.

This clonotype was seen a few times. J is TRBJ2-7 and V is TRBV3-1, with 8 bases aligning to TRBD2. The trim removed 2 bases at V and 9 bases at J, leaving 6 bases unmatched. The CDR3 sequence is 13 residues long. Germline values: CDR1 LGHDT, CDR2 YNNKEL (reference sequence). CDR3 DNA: TGTGCCAGCAGCCAACCGGGAGGGTTACCGCAGTACTTC. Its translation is CASSQPGGLPQYF.

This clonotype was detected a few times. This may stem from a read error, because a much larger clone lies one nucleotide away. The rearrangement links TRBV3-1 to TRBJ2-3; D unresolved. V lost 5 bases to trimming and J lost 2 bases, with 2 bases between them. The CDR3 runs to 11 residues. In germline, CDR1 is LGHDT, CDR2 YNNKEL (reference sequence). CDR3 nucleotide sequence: TGTGCCAGCAGCAACACAGATACGCAGTATTTT. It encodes CASSNTDTQYF.

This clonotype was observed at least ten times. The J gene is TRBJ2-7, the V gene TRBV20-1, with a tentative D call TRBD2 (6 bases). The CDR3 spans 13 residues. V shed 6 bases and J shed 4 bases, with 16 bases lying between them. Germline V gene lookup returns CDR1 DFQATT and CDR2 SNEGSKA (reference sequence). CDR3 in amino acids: CSARDASGYEQYF. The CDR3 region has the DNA TGCAGTGCGCGGGATGCCTCGGGGTACGAGCAGTACTTC.

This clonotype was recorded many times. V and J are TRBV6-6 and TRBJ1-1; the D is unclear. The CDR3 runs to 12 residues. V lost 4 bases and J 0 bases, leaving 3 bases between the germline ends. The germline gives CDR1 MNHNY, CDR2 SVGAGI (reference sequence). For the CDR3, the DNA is TGTGCCAGCAGTTCGGTGAACACTGAAGCTTTCTTT. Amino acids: CASSSVNTEAFF.

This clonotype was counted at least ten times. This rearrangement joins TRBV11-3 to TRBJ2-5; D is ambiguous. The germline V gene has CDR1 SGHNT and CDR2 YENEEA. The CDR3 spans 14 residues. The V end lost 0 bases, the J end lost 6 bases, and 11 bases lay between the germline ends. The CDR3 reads CASSLEDGRQTQYF. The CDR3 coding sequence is TGTGCCAGCAGCTTAGAAGACGGGCGGCAGACCCAGTACTTC.

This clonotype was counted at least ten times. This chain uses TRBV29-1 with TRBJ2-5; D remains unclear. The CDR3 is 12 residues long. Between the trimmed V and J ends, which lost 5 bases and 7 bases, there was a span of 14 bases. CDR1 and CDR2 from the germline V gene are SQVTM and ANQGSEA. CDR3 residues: CSVSSWDGTQYF. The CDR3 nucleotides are TGCAGCGTTTCCTCTTGGGATGGGACCCAGTACTTC. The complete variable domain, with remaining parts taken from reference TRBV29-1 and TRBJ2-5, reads SAVISQKPSRDICQRGTSLTIQCQVDSQVTMMFWYRQQPGQSLTLIATANQGSEATYESGFVIDKFPISRPNLTFSTLTVSNMSPEDSSIYLCSVSSWDGTQYFGPGTRLLVL.

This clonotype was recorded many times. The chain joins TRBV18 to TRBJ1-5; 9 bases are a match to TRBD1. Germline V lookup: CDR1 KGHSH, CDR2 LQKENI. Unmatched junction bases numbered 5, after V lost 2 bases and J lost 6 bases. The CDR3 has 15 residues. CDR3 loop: CASSPRDRVSQPQHF. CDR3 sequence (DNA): TGTGCCAGCTCACCAAGGGACAGGGTATCTCAGCCCCAGCATTTT. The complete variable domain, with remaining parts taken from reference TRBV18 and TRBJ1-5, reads NAGVMQNPRHLVRRRGQEARLRCSPMKGHSHVYWYRQLPEEGLKFMVYLQKENIIDESGMPKERFSAEFPKEGPSILRIQQVVRGDSAAYFCASSPRDRVSQPQHFGDGTRLSIL.

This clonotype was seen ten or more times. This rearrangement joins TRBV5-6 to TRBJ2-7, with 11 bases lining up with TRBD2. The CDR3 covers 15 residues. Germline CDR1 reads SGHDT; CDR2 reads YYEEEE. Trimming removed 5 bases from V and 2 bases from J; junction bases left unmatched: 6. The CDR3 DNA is TGTGCCAGCAGAACCGGGACTAGCGGCACCTACGAGCAGTACTTC. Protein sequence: CASRTGTSGTYEQYF.

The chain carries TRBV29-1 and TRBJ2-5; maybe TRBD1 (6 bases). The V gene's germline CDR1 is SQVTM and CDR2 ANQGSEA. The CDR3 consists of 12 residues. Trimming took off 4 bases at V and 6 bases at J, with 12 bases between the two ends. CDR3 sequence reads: CSVVSGQKTQYF. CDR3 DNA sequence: TGCAGCGTTGTATCAGGACAGAAGACCCAGTACTTC.

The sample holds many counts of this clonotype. The CDR3 coding sequence is TGCAGCGTCGGACGGCCCCCGGCTGAAGCTTTCTTT. Protein: CSVGRPPAEAFF. This chain joins TRBV29-1 and TRBJ1-1, with D unclear. From germline, CDR1 is SQVTM and CDR2 ANQGSEA. CDR3 length: 12 residues. The V gene lost 6 bases and the J gene lost 6 bases, with 14 bases spanning the gap.